This is a list of T cell receptor beta chains from one sample in a study of OX40 agonist ivuxolimab in advanced cancers. The repertoire was sequenced with immunoSEQ multiplex PCR; TCRdb's copy has only in-frame clones and lacks some. Of about 76,000 clones in the sample, roughly 85% were seen once. The input for sequencing was CD4+ or CD8+ T cells sorted from blood, taken in a trial of the OX40 agonist ivuxolimab. These receptors all come from an adult with an advanced solid tumor such as melanoma, head and neck, liver or kidney cancer. Both conserved end residues are part of each CDR3. Each record gives: CDR3 protein, CDR3 DNA, J gene, D gene, clone size, V gene. A D gene is named only where the DNA matches it firmly. Expanded clones get a size class; other rows say once, few or many, or leave the size out.

CASSFDEGAPFVPHVVTYEQFF | TGTGCCAGCAGTTTTGATGAGGGAGCCCCATTTGTACCCCATGTCGTGACCTATGAGCAGTTCTTC | TRBJ2-1 | - | - | TRBV28
CASSLPGLPQHF | TGTGCCAGCAGCTTGCCAGGCCTGCCCCAGCATTTT | TRBJ1-5 | - | - | TRBV5-8
CASSLARQGNTQYF | TGTGCCAGCAGCTTGGCGAGGCAGGGTAATACGCAGTATTTT | TRBJ2-3 | - | - | TRBV11-3
CASSLARLGQVITYEQYF | TGCGCCAGCAGTCTTGCCCGACTCGGACAGGTCATTACCTACGAGCAGTACTTC | TRBJ2-7 | TRBD1 | few | TRBV5-1
CASTIAKGYEQYF | TGTGCCAGCACCATCGCCAAGGGCTACGAGCAGTACTTC | TRBJ2-7 | - | - | TRBV2
CASSLGRSSTEAFF | TGTGCCAGCAGCCTTGGAAGGTCGAGCACTGAAGCTTTCTTT | TRBJ1-1 | - | - | TRBV11-2
CASSPIPAAKNIQYF | TGTGCCAGCTCACCAATTCCCGCAGCCAAAAACATTCAGTACTTC | TRBJ2-4 | - | - | TRBV18
CAISESRGHEQFF | TGTGCCATCAGTGAGTCGAGGGGCCATGAGCAGTTCTTC | TRBJ2-1 | - | - | TRBV10-3
CARRPTSGKSTDTQYF | TGTGCCAGGCGGCCCACTAGCGGGAAAAGCACAGATACGCAGTATTTT | TRBJ2-3 | TRBD2 | - | TRBV2
CASSPRQGRDTEAFF | TGTGCCAGCAGCCCTCGACAGGGGCGGGATACTGAAGCTTTCTTT | TRBJ1-1 | TRBD1 | - | TRBV7-9
CASSLANTEAFF | TGCGCCAGCAGCTTGGCTAACACTGAAGCTTTCTTT | TRBJ1-1 | - | - | TRBV5-1
CASSRAETSGGGELFF | TGTGCCAGCAGCCGGGCGGAGACTAGCGGGGGCGGGGAGCTGTTTTTT | TRBJ2-2 | TRBD2 | - | TRBV4-2
CASSQGQGGEGYTF | TGTGCCAGCAGCCAGGGACAGGGGGGGGAAGGCTACACCTTC | TRBJ1-2 | TRBD1 | - | TRBV4-2
CASSLAGTGNSSPLHF | TGTGCCAGCAGCTTAGCCGGGACAGGGAATAGCTCACCCCTCCACTTT | TRBJ1-6 | TRBD1 | - | TRBV7-9
CASSLDGGRRETQYF | TGCGCCAGCAGCTTGGATGGGGGGCGCAGGGAGACCCAGTACTTC | TRBJ2-5 | - | once | TRBV5-1
CASSLASSGLYEQYF | TGTGCCAGCAGCTTAGCTTCTAGCGGCTTATACGAGCAGTACTTC | TRBJ2-7 | TRBD2 | few | TRBV7-2
CASSEVGTGALEGYTF | TGTGCCAGCAGTGAAGTTGGGACAGGGGCTCTGGAGGGCTACACCTTC | TRBJ1-2 | TRBD1 | once | TRBV2
CSVVRRAKNIQYF | TGCAGCGTTGTCAGGAGGGCCAAAAACATTCAGTACTTC | TRBJ2-4 | - | - | TRBV29-1
CASSLGGTYNEQFF | TGTGCCAGCAGCTTAGGGGGTACCTACAATGAGCAGTTCTTC | TRBJ2-1 | - | once | TRBV11-2
CASSVVRQGNTGELFF | TGTGCCAGCAGTGTCGTTCGACAGGGGAACACCGGGGAGCTGTTTTTT | TRBJ2-2 | TRBD1 | once | TRBV28
CASSLTQGENEQFF | TGTGCCAGCAGCTTAACGCAGGGAGAGAATGAGCAGTTCTTC | TRBJ2-1 | - | - | TRBV7-9
CASSGLAGPAGTGELFF | TGCGCCAGCAGCGGGCTAGCGGGACCCGCGGGCACCGGGGAGCTGTTTTTT | TRBJ2-2 | TRBD2 | - | TRBV4-3
CASSQRGPGHSLPDTQYF | TGTGCCAGCAGCCAAAGAGGCCCAGGCCACTCTCTCCCAGATACGCAGTATTTT | TRBJ2-3 | - | - | TRBV4-2
CASSADRGNTEAFF | TGTGCCAGCAGTGCGGACAGGGGGAACACTGAAGCTTTCTTT | TRBJ1-1 | TRBD1 | - | TRBV6-4
CASSFWGSGANVLTF | TGTGCCAGCAGCTTTTGGGGCTCTGGGGCCAACGTCCTGACTTTC | TRBJ2-6 | - | few | TRBV5-6
CASSSLSGIYGYTF | TGTGCCAGTAGCTCACTATCAGGGATCTATGGCTACACCTTC | TRBJ1-2 | - | - | TRBV19
CASGLGGPYNEQFF | TGTGCTAGTGGTTTAGGGGGACCCTACAATGAGCAGTTCTTC | TRBJ2-1 | - | - | TRBV12-5
CAKSDRTLYYGYTF | TGTGCCAAATCGGACCGGACGTTATACTATGGCTACACCTTC | TRBJ1-2 | - | - | TRBV21-1
CASSPGFGSYEQYF | TGTGCCAGCTCACCAGGTTTCGGATCGTACGAGCAGTACTTC | TRBJ2-7 | - | - | TRBV18
CASSINALGQNYGYTF | TGTGCCAGTAGTATCAATGCCCTAGGACAGAATTATGGCTACACCTTC | TRBJ1-2 | - | once | TRBV19
CASNTGQKETQYF | TGTGCCAGTAATACTGGACAGAAAGAGACCCAGTACTTC | TRBJ2-5 | - | once | TRBV19
CASSQGVRDRGRGETQYF | TGTGCCAGCAGCCAGGGAGTTCGAGACAGGGGGCGAGGGGAGACCCAGTACTTC | TRBJ2-5 | TRBD1 | - | TRBV7-9
CASSLNAGGQPQHF | TGTGCCAGCAGTTTAAACGCAGGGGGTCAGCCCCAGCATTTT | TRBJ1-5 | TRBD1 | once | TRBV27
CASSSTGAGETQYF | TGTGCCAGCAGCTCGACAGGGGCAGGGGAGACCCAGTACTTC | TRBJ2-5 | TRBD1 | - | TRBV5-6
CASSTTGQRYGYTF | TGTGCCAGCAGCACAACGGGACAGCGCTATGGCTACACCTTC | TRBJ1-2 | TRBD1 | - | TRBV7-9
CASSSRGNTEAFF | TGTGCCAGCAGTTCAAGGGGGAACACTGAAGCTTTCTTT | TRBJ1-1 | - | - | TRBV5-6
CATSRPHEGGNTDTQYF | TGTGCCACCAGCAGACCCCACGAGGGAGGGAACACAGATACGCAGTATTTT | TRBJ2-3 | TRBD2 | few | TRBV15
CASNGWGSSGELFF | TGTGCCAGTAATGGGTGGGGAAGTAGCGGGGAGCTGTTTTTT | TRBJ2-2 | - | - | TRBV19
CASSPSGAGANVLTF | TGTGCCAGCAGTCCCTCAGGGGCTGGGGCCAACGTCCTGACTTTC | TRBJ2-6 | - | - | TRBV6-5
CAISETASAYNQPQHF | TGTGCCATCAGTGAGACCGCCAGTGCATACAATCAGCCCCAGCATTTT | TRBJ1-5 | - | - | TRBV10-3
CASSQVVAGLLIGTQYF | TGCGCCAGCAGCCAAGTAGTGGCGGGACTCTTGATAGGGACCCAGTACTTC | TRBJ2-5 | - | once | TRBV4-1
CASSNRVEDNSPLHF | TGTGCCAGTAGTAACAGGGTAGAGGATAATTCACCCCTCCACTTT | TRBJ1-6 | - | - | TRBV19
CATSERQASNQPQHF | TGTGCCACCAGCGAAAGACAGGCGTCGAATCAGCCCCAGCATTTT | TRBJ1-5 | - | once | TRBV15
CASSLNPGSYSPLHF | TGTGCCAGCAGCTTGAATCCGGGCTCGTACTCACCCCTCCACTTT | TRBJ1-6 | - | few | TRBV7-3
CASSREGAYGYTF | TGTGCCAGCAGCAGAGAAGGGGCCTATGGCTACACCTTC | TRBJ1-2 | - | - | TRBV11-2
CASSSRTGDNSPLHF | TGTGCCAGCAGCTCACGGACAGGCGACAATTCACCCCTCCACTTT | TRBJ1-6 | TRBD1 | - | TRBV9
CASNRASGRDGELFF | TGTGCCAGTAACCGAGCTAGCGGGAGGGACGGGGAGCTGTTTTTT | TRBJ2-2 | TRBD2 | - | TRBV19
CASSLGAGWAPEAFF | TGTGCCAGCAGCTTAGGGGCAGGGTGGGCTCCTGAAGCTTTCTTT | TRBJ1-1 | - | - | TRBV11-1
CASAEAFF | TGTGCCAGCGCCGAAGCTTTCTTT | TRBJ1-1 | - | - | TRBV6-1
CASSQAVGQGNYGYTF | TGCGCCAGCAGCCAAGCCGTGGGACAGGGAAACTATGGCTACACCTTC | TRBJ1-2 | TRBD1 | - | TRBV4-3
CASSPGHNIYTF | TGTGCCAGCAGTCCGGGACACAACATCTACACCTTC | TRBJ1-2 | - | once | TRBV7-2
CASSVEGVGLKYF | TGTGCCAGCAGCGTAGAAGGGGTTGGGCTAAAGTACTTC | TRBJ2-7 | - | - | TRBV9
CASSLFFNTGELFF | TGTGCTAGCAGTCTGTTCTTTAACACCGGGGAGCTGTTTTTT | TRBJ2-2 | - | - | TRBV7-7
CASSFEQGKKEPQHF | TGTGCCAGCAGCTTTGAACAGGGGAAAAAAGAGCCCCAGCATTTT | TRBJ1-5 | TRBD1 | - | TRBV7-2
CASSNDRGHANTQYF | TGTGCCAGTAGTAACGACAGGGGGCATGCGAATACGCAGTATTTT | TRBJ2-3 | TRBD1 | - | TRBV19
CASSSTRVRDRDHEQYF | TGTGCCAGCAGTTCCACTCGCGTCCGGGACAGGGACCACGAGCAGTACTTC | TRBJ2-7 | TRBD1 | - | TRBV27